The 20 T cell receptor beta chains presented below share a single source sample, sequenced in a study of metastatic and nonmetastatic thyroid tumors. TCRdb re-clonotyped the PCR reads via MiXCR. Of 9,000 to 15,000 clones in the sample, 32% were seen once. No patient received treatment before thyroid surgery. The sample consisted of tumor tissue. These TCRs come from a female donor with papillary thyroid cancer or a benign thyroid nodule (not recorded which). Some clones in this sample may be carry-over from other donors' samples.

This clone is medium-sized by share. The J gene is TRBJ2-5, the V gene TRBV6-5; maybe TRBD1 (5 bases). The CDR3 covers 13 residues. V was pared by 2 bases and J by 1 base, with 5 bases between. Germline loops: CDR1 MNHEY, CDR2 SVGAGI. In DNA form, the CDR3 reads TGTGCCAGCAGTTACAGGGGCCAAGAGACCCAGTACTTC. This gives the protein CASSYRGQETQYF.

This clone was detected a few times. The chain has TRBV6-1 and TRBJ1-1; 7 bases map to TRBD1. Trimming at V came to 7 bases and at J to 10 bases, leaving 21 bases not matched to a gene. Germline CDR1 MNHNS, CDR2 SASEGT. This CDR3 comprises 16 residues. The CDR3 is CASKPSVGQPMGGAFF. The CDR3 DNA reads as TGTGCCAGCAAGCCCTCCGTGGGACAGCCCATGGGGGGAGCTTTCTTT.

The chain links TRBV20-1 to TRBJ2-3; 8 bases are shared with TRBD2. The CDR3 totals 15 residues. The trim removed 5 bases at V and 2 bases at J, leaving 9 bases unmatched. Germline CDR1 and CDR2: DFQATT and SNEGSKA (reference sequence). The CDR3 sequence: CSAPIAGWPTDTQYF. CDR3 nucleotide sequence: TGCAGTGCTCCTATAGCGGGATGGCCCACAGATACGCAGTATTTT.

This clone is medium-sized. This sequence joins TRBV6-6 and TRBJ2-2; D possibly uses TRBD1 or TRBD2 (6 bases each). Trimming left V 0 bases short and J 6 bases short, with 11 bases between. This CDR3 region has 15 residues. Germline-derived CDR1 and CDR2 are MNHNY and SVGAGI (reference sequence). The CDR3 coding sequence is TGTGCCAGCAGTTACTCGAGGGGGGACGCCGGGGAGCTGTTTTTT. It codes for CASSYSRGDAGELFF.

This clone was picked up many times. The chain carries TRBV15 and TRBJ2-1; D not resolved. This CDR3 has 15 residues. The ends were cut back, 5 bases at V and 0 bases at J, with 11 bases in the middle. Germline CDR1 reads LNHNV; CDR2 reads YYDKDF (reference sequence). The CDR3 sequence is CATSPLPSSYNEQFF. The CDR3 region has the DNA TGTGCCACCAGCCCCTTACCCAGCTCCTACAATGAGCAGTTCTTC.

This clone was found many times. The chain combines TRBV24-1 with TRBJ2-1, with TRBD2 matching 10 bases. This CDR3 is 16 amino acids long. With V trimmed by 2 bases and J by 2 bases, 2 bases remained unmatched. Germline V gene lookup returns CDR1 KGHDR and CDR2 SFDVKD. The CDR3 sequence: CATSDSLAGAYNEQFF. The CDR3 nucleotides read TGTGCCACCAGTGATTCCCTAGCGGGGGCCTACAATGAGCAGTTCTTC.

In its sample, this clone is medium-sized. This chain uses TRBV6-1 with TRBJ2-2; possibly TRBD2 for D (6 bases). With 0 bases removed from V and 6 bases from J, the gap between germline ends came to 11 bases. The CDR3 is 15 amino acids. Germline lookup yields CDR1 MNHNS and CDR2 SASEGT. CDR3 coding DNA: TGTGCCAGCAGTGAAGCTCGGGGGTTTGCCGGGGAGCTGTTTTTT. It translates to CASSEARGFAGELFF.

This clone was recorded a few times. The V and J genes are TRBV6-5 and TRBJ1-3, with D uncertain. The CDR3 contains 15 residues. Trimming took off 2 bases at V and 4 bases at J, with 12 bases between the two ends. Germline V gene lookup returns CDR1 MNHEY and CDR2 SVGAGI. CDR3 sequence: CASSYRALGGNTIYF. DNA of the CDR3: TGTGCCAGCAGTTACCGGGCCTTAGGGGGAAACACCATATATTTT.

In its sample, this clone was seen a few times. The chain has TRBV28 and TRBJ1-6; perhaps TRBD1 as D (5 bases). V was trimmed by 4 bases and J by 5 bases, leaving 18 bases between them. Germline V gene lookup returns CDR1 MDHEN and CDR2 SYDVKM. The CDR3 is 17 amino acids. The CDR3 bases are TGTGCCAGCAGTTCCACCAGTCAGGGTTTCAATAATTCACCCCTCCACTTT. It specifies CASSSTSQGFNNSPLHF.

This clone was observed a few times. This likely comes from a read error, as the CDR3 has no conserved phenylalanine or tryptophan at its end. The chain is built from TRBV19 and TRBJ1-5; no definite D call. CDR1 is LNHDA, CDR2 SQIVND, per germline (reference sequence). Trimming removed 7 bases from V and 6 bases from J, with 13 bases in between. This CDR3 is built from 13 residues. CDR3 DNA: TGTGCCAGTATTATGATGGTGGGTCAGCCCCAGCATTCT. This gives the protein CASIMMVGQPQHS.

This clone is medium-sized (0.01 to 0.1%) by share. The V gene is TRBV12-3 or TRBV12-4, the J gene TRBJ2-1; TRBD2 aligns across 7 bases. This CDR3 comprises 15 residues. Trimming at V came to 5 bases and at J to 0 bases, leaving 4 bases not matched to a gene. The CDR3 region is CASSTGLSSYNEQFF. In nucleotides, the CDR3 is TGTGCCAGCAGTACGGGACTATCCTCCTACAATGAGCAGTTCTTC.

Regarding this clone: A read error is likely, as this CDR3 ends without the conserved phenylalanine or tryptophan. The DNA is omitted, as the CDR3 cannot be located on it reliably, and the CDR3 follows TCRdb's listing. The chain employs TRBV9 and TRBJ2-6. Germline V CDR1 and CDR2: SGDLS, YYNGEE. The CDR3 has 9 amino acids, counting both end residues. The CDR3 sequence: CASSVGAVE.

This clone was picked up a small number of times. V is TRBV2 and J is TRBJ2-1; D uncertain. The CDR3 loop spans 14 amino acids. V was cut by 6 bases and J by 5 bases, with 14 bases left in between. The germline gives CDR1 SNHLY, CDR2 FYNNEI. CDR3 bases: TGTGCCAGCAGGGGCAGGCCGTTCGACAATGAGCAGTTCTTC. Translating gives CASRGRPFDNEQFF.

This chain links TRBV20-1 with TRBJ1-4, with a tentative D call TRBD1 (5 bases). V was cut by 3 bases and J by 10 bases, with 18 bases left in between. The CDR3 has 14 residues. The germline gives CDR1 DFQATT, CDR2 SNEGSKA (reference sequence). The CDR3 spells CSARANPGRGKLFF. The CDR3 DNA follows: TGCAGTGCTAGGGCGAACCCGGGGAGGGGAAAACTGTTTTTT.

The chain uses TRBV6-1 and TRBJ1-5; no firm D call. Germline V gene sequence: CDR1 MNHNS, CDR2 SASEGT. The CDR3 consists of 14 residues. The germline V and J ends were trimmed by 4 bases and 10 bases, with 17 bases remaining between them. CDR3 amino acids: CASSVTVVTHPQHF. The CDR3 region has the DNA TGTGCCAGCAGTGTAACAGTGGTGACTCACCCCCAGCATTTT.

This clone is medium-sized within its sample. This chain uses TRBV25-1 with TRBJ2-7, with D possibly TRBD2 on 5 matching bases. V lost 2 bases to trimming and J lost 2 bases, with 13 bases between them. CDR1 MGHDK and CDR2 SYGVNS come from the germline V gene. The CDR3 runs 15 residues. The CDR3 DNA is TGTGCCAGCAGTGAAGACGGGCAGCGGCCCTACGAGCAGTACTTC. Its translation is CASSEDGQRPYEQYF.

This clone was seen a few times. The V call is TRBV19, the J call TRBJ2-1, with D perhaps TRBD1 or TRBD2 (6 bases each). Germline values: CDR1 LNHDA, CDR2 SQIVND (reference sequence). The CDR3 extends over 15 amino acids. Trimming removed 8 bases from V and 7 bases from J, with 21 bases in between. CDR3 in DNA: TGTGCCAGTGTTCCACGAGGGGGGCTTTTAAATGAGCAGTTCTTC. Translated: CASVPRGGLLNEQFF.

This clone was observed a few times. The V and J genes are TRBV12-3 or TRBV12-4 and TRBJ1-2; no clear D. Trimming shortened V by 6 bases and J by 4 bases, and 15 bases separated the two germline ends. The CDR3 contains 14 residues. CDR3 sequence reads: CASSIAGPFYGYTF. The DNA for the CDR3 is TGTGCCAGCAGCATAGCCGGACCCTTCTATGGCTACACCTTC.

The CDR3 bases are TGTGCCAGCAGTGTAGGGACTGAAGCTTTCTTT. Its protein is CASSVGTEAFF. V gene TRBV25-1 combines with J gene TRBJ1-1; D unclear. Trimming took off 4 bases at V and 5 bases at J, with 5 bases between the two ends. The CDR3 has 11 amino acids. Germline CDR1 and CDR2: MGHDK and SYGVNS.

This clone was seen only a few times. The chain uses TRBV27 and TRBJ2-1; 8 positions agree with TRBD1. CDR3 size: 16 residues. V lost 4 bases to trimming and J lost 5 bases; unmatched junction nucleotides: 10. The V gene's germline CDR1 is MNHEY and CDR2 SMNVEV (reference sequence). Here the CDR3 reads CASSSIAARGHNEQFF. The CDR3 DNA follows: TGTGCCAGCAGTTCCATAGCGGCCAGGGGGCACAATGAGCAGTTCTTC.